This is a list of T cell receptor beta chains from one sample in a study of shared clonotypes between healthy human individuals. The protocol was immunoSEQ multiplex PCR, while the TCRdb copy is restricted to in-frame clones and leaves out a portion. The data contain nearly 2 million clones, roughly 94% of them singletons. The sample comprised naive CD8+ T cells sorted from blood. All receptors come from a man between 18 and 35 years old in good health. Both conserved end residues are part of each CDR3. A D gene is named only where the DNA matches it firmly. Some rows mark clone size as missing; the rest say once, few, many or name a class of expanded clone.

clone_size | j_call | v_call | d_call | cdr3_nt | cdr3_aa
- | TRBJ2-2 | TRBV7-2 | - | TGTGCCAGCAGCCCCGGGATTTACACCGGGGAGCTGTTTTTT | CASSPGIYTGELFF
once | TRBJ2-4 | TRBV4-1 | TRBD1 | TGCGCCAGCAGCCAAGGGACAGGCGGTATGGGGGAAAACATTCAGTACTTC | CASSQGTGGMGENIQYF
- | TRBJ2-7 | TRBV7-9 | TRBD1 | TGTGCCAGCAGCCCGGGACAGGGGAACTACGAGCAGTACTTC | CASSPGQGNYEQYF
- | TRBJ1-2 | TRBV20-1 | - | TGCAGTGCTAGTACCCTCTACGGCTACACCTTC | CSASTLYGYTF
- | TRBJ2-7 | TRBV29-1 | - | TGCAGCGTCCCAATAGGGCCCATAAACCCTTCCGAGCAGTACTTC | CSVPIGPINPSEQYF
- | TRBJ1-1 | TRBV28 | - | TGTGCCAGCAGTTTTAGGCTCCTTGGATCTGAAGCTTTCTTT | CASSFRLLGSEAFF
- | TRBJ2-7 | TRBV11-2 | - | TGTGCCAGCAGCTTAGGGGACGCTTCCTACGAGCAGTACTTC | CASSLGDASYEQYF
- | TRBJ2-5 | TRBV11-2 | - | TGTGCCAGCAGTCCCCTAGCCTTGAGGGAGACCCAGTACTTC | CASSPLALRETQYF
- | TRBJ2-2 | TRBV5-1 | TRBD1 | TGCGCCAGCAGCAACGACAGGGTGAACACCGGGGAGCTGTTTTTT | CASSNDRVNTGELFF
- | TRBJ2-6 | TRBV7-9 | - | TGTGCCAGCAGCGGGCACCACAGGGACTCTGGGGCCAACGTCCTGACTTTC | CASSGHHRDSGANVLTF
- | TRBJ2-1 | TRBV27 | TRBD2 | TGTGCCAGCAGTTTCACTAGCGGGAGGGCCGGTGAGCAGTTCTTC | CASSFTSGRAGEQFF
- | TRBJ1-5 | TRBV19 | - | TGTGCCAGTAGTATAGGACCCAATCAGCCCCAGCATTTT | CASSIGPNQPQHF
- | TRBJ2-1 | TRBV4-2 | - | TGTGCCAGCAGCCCAGAGGGTTCCTACAATGAGCAGTTCTTC | CASSPEGSYNEQFF
- | TRBJ1-2 | TRBV2 | - | TGTGCCAGCAGTGAAGCCCTGTTTGAGGGCCGGGCCTATGGCTACACCTTC | CASSEALFEGRAYGYTF
- | TRBJ2-6 | TRBV11-2 | - | TGTGCCAGCAGCCCCCTATTCTACTCTGGGGCCAACGTCCTGACTTTC | CASSPLFYSGANVLTF
- | TRBJ2-3 | TRBV7-2 | - | TGTGCCAGCAGCTCCGGGCCCCCGGTGGAGACAGATACGCAGTATTTT | CASSSGPPVETDTQYF
- | TRBJ2-1 | TRBV7-6 | TRBD2 | TGTGCCAGCAGCTTAGGGGCTAGCGGGAGCCACTCCTACAATGAGCAGTTCTTC | CASSLGASGSHSYNEQFF
- | TRBJ2-2 | TRBV27 | - | TGTGCCAGCGGCCCCCGAATCTCCCCCGGGGAGCTGTTTTTT | CASGPRISPGELFF
- | TRBJ2-5 | TRBV27 | TRBD2 | TGTGCCAGCAGTCTCCTCCCCACTAGCGGGAGGGCCCGGGAGACCCAGTACTTC | CASSLLPTSGRARETQYF
- | TRBJ2-5 | TRBV6-1 | - | TGTGCCAGCAGTCCAGGGGCGGAGACCCAGTACTTC | CASSPGAETQYF
once | TRBJ2-7 | TRBV18 | TRBD1 | TGTGCCAGCTCACCTTCCCCGGGACAGGGGTTGAACGAGCAGTACTTC | CASSPSPGQGLNEQYF
once | TRBJ1-2 | TRBV27 | TRBD1 | TGTGCCAGCAGTCCTGGGACAGGAGAGAACTATGGCTACACCTTC | CASSPGTGENYGYTF
- | TRBJ2-4 | TRBV6-6 | - | TGTGCCAGCAGTTACGTCCCCAGAGGGGACATTCAGTACTTC | CASSYVPRGDIQYF
- | TRBJ2-1 | TRBV7-9 | - | TGTGCCAGCAGCTACGACGACGACCTTAACAATGAGCAGTTCTTC | CASSYDDDLNNEQFF
- | TRBJ1-1 | TRBV6-1 | TRBD1 | TGTGCCAGCAGTGACCGGCCTTTACAGGGGGTCACTGAAGCTTTCTTT | CASSDRPLQGVTEAFF
- | TRBJ2-2 | TRBV2 | - | TGTGCCAGCAGTGTTTATGGATACTCGAACACCGGGGAGCTGTTTTTT | CASSVYGYSNTGELFF
once | TRBJ2-5 | TRBV9 | TRBD2 | TGTGCCAGCAGCGTAGCCCTGAGACTAGCGGGAGAATCGGACTTC | CASSVALRLAGESDF
- | TRBJ2-3 | TRBV7-8 | TRBD2 | TGTGCCAGCGCCATTCTAGGAGCGGGATCCAACACAGATACGCAGTATTTT | CASAILGAGSNTDTQYF
- | TRBJ1-2 | TRBV7-2 | TRBD1 | TGTGCCAGCAGCTTAGAGAGCGGCAGGGGGTTAGCTAACTATGGCTACACCTTC | CASSLESGRGLANYGYTF
- | TRBJ2-1 | TRBV2 | TRBD2 | TGTGCCAGCAGTGAAGGTAGCGGGAGCAACAATGAGCAGTTCTTC | CASSEGSGSNNEQFF
- | TRBJ2-7 | TRBV10-3 | - | TGTGCCATCAGTGAGGGGGGTAGTCAGTACTTC | CAISEGGSQYF
few | TRBJ1-2 | TRBV7-9 | - | TGTGCCAGCAGCTTAGAAGGAGATGGCTACACCTTC | CASSLEGDGYTF